The entry below describes one T cell receptor (beta chain). The study recruited people aged 18 to 89 years across around 23 US areas. Cohort placement rested on clinical history that participants reported themselves. The sample comes from a study of blood T cell repertoires in COVID-19. The overall study: Researchers got acute and convalescent COVID-19 samples from the United States, Italy and Spain. PBMCs, B-cell-depleted T cells, or T cells provided the cDNA or gDNA that made up the material.

Clones were sequenced by immunoSEQ multiplex PCR, and TCRdb holds only the in-frame ones, with some missing. The repertoire consists of roughly 300,000 clones, with 80% to 95% occurring once and the leading ten covering 1% to 1.3%. V shed 5 bases and J 5 bases; nucleotides not matched to a gene: 9. Germline-derived CDR1 and CDR2 are SGHTA and FQGNSA. The CDR3 is 15 amino acids. Sequenced material: PBMCs or T cells enriched from blood (not recorded which). The chain employs TRBV7-2 and TRBJ2-1; 7 bases map to TRBD1. This TCR came from a woman between 25 and 40 years old who had recovered from COVID-19. CDR3 loop: CASSIDRDSHNEQFF. The CDR3 DNA reads TGTGCCAGCAGCATCGACCGGGACAGCCACAATGAGCAGTTCTTC.